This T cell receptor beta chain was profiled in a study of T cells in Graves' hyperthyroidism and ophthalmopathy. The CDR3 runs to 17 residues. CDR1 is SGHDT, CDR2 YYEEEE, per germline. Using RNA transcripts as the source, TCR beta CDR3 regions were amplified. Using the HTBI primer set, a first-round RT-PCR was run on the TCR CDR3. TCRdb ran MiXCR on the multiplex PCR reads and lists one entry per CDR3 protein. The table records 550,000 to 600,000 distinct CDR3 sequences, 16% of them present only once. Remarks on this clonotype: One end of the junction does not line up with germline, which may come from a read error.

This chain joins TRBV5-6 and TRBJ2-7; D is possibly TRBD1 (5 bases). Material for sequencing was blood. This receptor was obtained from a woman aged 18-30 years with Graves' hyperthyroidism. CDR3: CATSIRSQALMGHEQYF. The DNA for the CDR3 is TGTGCCACCAGCATCCGGTCCCAGGCACTTATGGGGCACGAGCAGTACTTC.